This paragraph covers one TCR beta chain sequence. Its matching antigen is unknown. Sequencing was performed with immunoSEQ multiplex PCR; in TCRdb, only in-frame clones are kept and a portion is missing. The data contain 45,000 to 55,000 clones, approximately 79% of them singletons. The data originate from a study of a mutant IDH1 vaccine in newly diagnosed glioma. Per the germline V gene, CDR1 is MGHRA and CDR2 is YSYEKL. CDR3 length equals 17 residues. Trimming pared 0 bases from V and 3 bases from J, leaving 18 bases between. Indicated time point: week 35, safety follow-up. Topical imiquimod was applied with each vaccine dose, which held 300 ug of mutant IDH1 20-mer peptide.

The source material was PBMCs, sampled from a glioma patient whose treatment included an IDH1 peptide vaccine. The V gene is TRBV4-1, the J gene TRBJ2-7; either TRBD1 or TRBD2 may supply D (6 bases each). This TCR came from a man aged 35 to 55 with glioma. CDR3 DNA: TGCGCCAGCAGCCAAGATCCTCGGGATCGGGGGCGCTACGAGCAGTACTTC. Translated, it gives CASSQDPRDRGRYEQYF.